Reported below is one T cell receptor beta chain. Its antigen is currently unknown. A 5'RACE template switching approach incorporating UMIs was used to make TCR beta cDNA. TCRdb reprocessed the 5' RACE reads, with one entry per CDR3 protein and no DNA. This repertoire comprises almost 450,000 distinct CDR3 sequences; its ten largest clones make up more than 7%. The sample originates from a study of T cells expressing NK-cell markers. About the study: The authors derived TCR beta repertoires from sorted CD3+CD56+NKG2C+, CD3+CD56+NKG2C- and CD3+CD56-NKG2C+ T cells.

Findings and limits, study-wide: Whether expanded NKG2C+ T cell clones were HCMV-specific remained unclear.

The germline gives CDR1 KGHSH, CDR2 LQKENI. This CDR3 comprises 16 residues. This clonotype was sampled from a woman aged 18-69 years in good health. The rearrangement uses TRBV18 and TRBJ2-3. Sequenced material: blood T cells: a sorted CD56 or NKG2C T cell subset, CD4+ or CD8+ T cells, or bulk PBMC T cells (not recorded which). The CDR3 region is CASSPPAYPFIDTQYF.